Listed here are 20 T cell receptor beta chains from one sample, sequenced in a study of PD-L1 blockade in urothelial cancer. Some clones are missing from TCRdb's copy, which holds only in-frame ones; the method was immunoSEQ multiplex PCR. The table lists about 63,000 clones, 75% to 85% of them singletons, with more than 5.5% in the top ten. Time point noted: pretreatment peripheral blood. The sequences come from PBMCs, collected around atezolizumab (anti-PD-L1) treatment. The receptors come from a man between 65 and 85 years old with urothelial cancer.

V is TRBV5-8 and J is TRBJ1-2; D is unresolved. V was trimmed by 0 bases and J by 4 bases, leaving 10 bases between them. The CDR3 has 14 residues. From germline, CDR1 is SGHTS and CDR2 YDEGEE. CDR3 amino acids: CASSLGQVFYGYTF. CDR3 DNA sequence: TGTGCCAGCAGCTTGGGCCAGGTTTTCTATGGCTACACCTTC.

The chain employs TRBV5-4 and TRBJ2-7, with 7 bases fitting TRBD1. Germline V lookup: CDR1 SGHNT, CDR2 YYREEE (reference sequence). With 3 bases clipped from V and 3 bases from J, the junction kept 9 bases outside the gene matches. This CDR3 contains 15 residues. CDR3 sequence: CASSSGTASFYEQYF. DNA of the CDR3: TGTGCCAGCAGCTCCGGGACAGCTTCCTTCTACGAGCAGTACTTC.

The rearrangement uses TRBV18 and TRBJ1-1; tentative D call: TRBD1 (5 bases). The ends were cut back, 3 bases at V and 3 bases at J, with 8 bases in the middle. Germline CDR1 and CDR2: KGHSH and LQKENI. This CDR3 has 13 residues. The CDR3 region is CASSPQGDTEAFF. The CDR3 nucleotides read TGTGCCAGCTCACCTCAGGGCGACACTGAAGCTTTCTTT.

The chain has TRBV10-3 and TRBJ1-2; 7 positions agree with TRBD1. Germline trimming cut 5 bases from V and 7 bases from J; bases unmatched to any gene: 4. Germline V gene sequence: CDR1 ENHRY, CDR2 SYGVKD. The CDR3 contains 12 residues. The chain's CDR3 is CAISTGAGGYTF. The CDR3 nucleotides read TGTGCCATCAGTACAGGGGCGGGTGGCTACACCTTC.

This clone was seen once. This chain links TRBV5-1 with TRBJ2-5, with D perhaps matching TRBD2 (7 bases). There are 15 residues in the CDR3. V lost 0 bases and J lost 3, with 12 bases in between. Per the germline V gene, CDR1 is SGHRS and CDR2 is YFSETQ. CDR3 sequence: CASSLVGGPEETQYF. CDR3 DNA: TGCGCCAGCAGCTTGGTGGGGGGGCCTGAAGAGACCCAGTACTTC. The whole variable domain, filled in from reference TRBV5-1 and TRBJ2-5, reads KAGVTQTPRYLIKTRGQQVTLSCSPISGHRSVSWYQQTPGQGLQFLFEYFSETQRNKGNFPGRFSGRQFSNSRSEMNVSTLELGDSALYLCASSLVGGPEETQYFGPGTRLLVL.

V gene TRBV5-3 combines with J gene TRBJ2-1; 8 bases are a match to TRBD1. TRBV5-3 carries the ORF label, with uncertain function. Unmatched junction bases numbered 15, after V lost 3 bases and J lost 4 bases. The CDR3 extends over 18 amino acids. The CDR3 region is CARSSTGARDIPYNEQFF. The CDR3, as DNA: TGTGCCAGAAGCTCGACAGGGGCCAGGGACATACCGTACAATGAGCAGTTCTTC.

The chain carries TRBV5-1 and TRBJ2-7, with 7 bases that match TRBD1. Germline loops: CDR1 SGHRS, CDR2 YFSETQ. The CDR3 is 15 residues long. The V and J ends lost 0 bases and 4 bases, in that order; junction bases with no gene match: 7. The CDR3, as DNA: TGCGCCAGCAGCTTGGCAGAGGGGGCGCGGTACGAGCAGTACTTC. Translating it yields CASSLAEGARYEQYF.

The chain combines TRBV9 with TRBJ2-3; 10 bases map to TRBD2. CDR3 length: 16 residues. Germline V gene sequence: CDR1 SGDLS, CDR2 YYNGEE. With V trimmed by 0 bases and J by 1 base, 2 bases remained unmatched. Here the CDR3 reads CASSVGSGGRTDTQYF. The DNA for the CDR3 is TGTGCCAGCAGCGTAGGTAGCGGGGGGCGCACAGATACGCAGTATTTT. The whole variable domain, remainder taken from reference TRBV9 and TRBJ2-3, is DSGVTQTPKHLITATGQRVTLRCSPRSGDLSVYWYQQSLDQGLQFLIQYYNGEERAKGNILERFSAQQFPDLHSELNLSSLELGDSALYFCASSVGSGGRTDTQYFGPGTRLTVL.

The genes are TRBV7-3 and TRBJ2-3, with 9 nucleotides matching TRBD1. Germline CDR1 SGHTA, CDR2 FQGTGA. The CDR3 runs 15 residues. Trimming at V came to 5 bases and at J to 1 base, leaving 4 bases not matched to a gene. CDR3 sequence (DNA): TGTGCCAGCAGCACAGGGGGCGCGGGCACAGATACGCAGTATTTT. Amino acid sequence: CASSTGGAGTDTQYF.

This chain uses TRBV30 with TRBJ2-7; 7 nucleotides match TRBD1. The CDR3 sequence is 15 residues long. The germline V gene has CDR1 GTSNPN and CDR2 SVGIG (reference sequence). Trimming cost V 3 bases and J 1 base; bases outside gene matches: 9. The DNA for the CDR3 is TGTGCCTGGAGCCGCCGACAGGGTCCTTCCTACGAGCAGTACTTC. Its protein is CAWSRRQGPSYEQYF.

The chain links TRBV2 to TRBJ1-1; the D gene is possibly TRBD1 (6 bases). The CDR3 totals 13 residues. Trimming left V 2 bases short and J 5 bases short, with 9 bases between. The germline V gene encodes CDR1 SNHLY and CDR2 FYNNEI. CDR3 amino acids: CASSERQGTEAFF. The CDR3 region has the DNA TGTGCCAGCAGTGAACGGCAGGGGACTGAAGCTTTCTTT.

The chain joins TRBV30 to TRBJ2-5, with a possible D match to TRBD1 (6 bases). Trimming stripped 0 bases from V and 3 bases from J, with 8 bases between. The germline V gene encodes CDR1 GTSNPN and CDR2 SVGIG (reference sequence). The CDR3 extends over 13 amino acids. CDR3 loop: CAWSVGAEETQYF. DNA for the CDR3: TGTGCCTGGAGTGTGGGGGCGGAAGAGACCCAGTACTTC.

The gene calls are TRBV4-3 and TRBJ2-4; TRBD2 is a possible D gene (7 bases). Germline V lookup: CDR1 LGHNA, CDR2 YSLEER. This CDR3 has 15 residues. Trimming stripped 0 bases from V and 8 bases from J, with 14 bases between. The CDR3, as DNA: TGCGCCAGCAGCCAAGAACGGAGGGGGAGGGACATTCAGTACTTC. Translation: CASSQERRGRDIQYF.

The chain links TRBV7-6 to TRBJ2-7; a possible D gene is TRBD1 (6 bases). The CDR3 contains 14 residues. CDR1 and CDR2 from the germline V gene are SGHVS and FNYEAQ. Trimming took off 6 bases at V and 0 bases at J, with 12 bases between the two ends. For the CDR3, the DNA is TGTGCCAGCAGTCCAAACAGGGCCTCCTACGAGCAGTACTTC. It is translated as CASSPNRASYEQYF.

This sequence joins TRBV5-5 and TRBJ2-3; 7 positions agree with TRBD2. The CDR3 runs to 14 residues. Germline V CDR1 and CDR2: SGHKS, YYEKEE (reference sequence). Trimming removed 4 bases from V and 3 bases from J; junction bases left unmatched: 5. CDR3 region: CASSGRAVTDTQYF. CDR3 DNA sequence: TGTGCCAGCAGCGGGAGGGCCGTTACAGATACGCAGTATTTT. Full variable domain (outside the CDR3, taken from reference TRBV5-5 and TRBJ2-3): DAGVTQSPTHLIKTRGQQVTLRCSPISGHKSVSWYQQVLGQGPQFIFQYYEKEERGRGNFPDRFSARQFPNYSSELNVNALLLGDSALYLCASSGRAVTDTQYFGPGTRLTVL.

The chain has TRBV5-1 and TRBJ2-1; TRBD1 agrees at 10 bases. CDR1 is SGHRS, CDR2 YFSETQ, per germline. V lost 0 bases to trimming and J lost 5 bases; unmatched junction nucleotides: 2. CDR3 length equals 15 residues. The CDR3 DNA sequence: TGCGCCAGCAGCTTGGGGGACAGGGGAAACAATGAGCAGTTCTTC. Translated: CASSLGDRGNNEQFF.

V gene TRBV7-2 combines with J gene TRBJ2-7, with TRBD2 identical over 13 bases. The V and J ends lost 5 bases and 6 bases, in that order; junction bases with no gene match: 10. The CDR3 consists of 16 residues. Germline V gene sequence: CDR1 SGHTA, CDR2 FQGNSA. The chain's CDR3 is CASSDGGTSGVREQYF. The CDR3 coding sequence is TGTGCCAGCAGCGACGGTGGGACTAGCGGGGTTCGCGAGCAGTACTTC.

The chain employs TRBV5-4 and TRBJ1-2; D is possibly TRBD1 (5 bases). This CDR3 has 15 amino acids. The V end lost 3 bases, the J end lost 3 bases, and 15 bases lay between the germline ends. Germline loops: CDR1 SGHNT, CDR2 YYREEE (reference sequence). CDR3 coding DNA: TGTGCCAGCAGCTACCGGCGGGGGTCGGACTATGGCTACACCTTC. Translating gives CASSYRRGSDYGYTF.

The V call is TRBV11-3, the J call TRBJ2-2; 7 bases are a match to TRBD1. CDR1 SGHNT and CDR2 YENEEA come from the germline V gene. V was pared by 1 base and J by 4 bases, with 6 bases of the junction left unmatched. The CDR3 has 16 residues. CDR3 DNA sequence: TGTGCCAGCAGCTTAGGAGGGGGCGGAATCACCGGGGAGCTGTTTTTT. It translates to CASSLGGGGITGELFF.

The V call is TRBV10-1, the J call TRBJ2-3; tentative D call: TRBD2 (6 bases). V was cut by 0 bases and J by 5 bases, with 6 bases left in between. The CDR3 is 13 residues long. The germline V gene has CDR1 WNHNN and CDR2 SYGVQD (reference sequence). The chain's CDR3 is CASSESGGDTQYF. The CDR3 DNA reads as TGCGCCAGCAGTGAGTCGGGGGGAGATACGCAGTATTTT.